The TCR beta chain described here comes from a study of OX40 agonist ivuxolimab in advanced cancers. Clones were read by immunoSEQ multiplex PCR, and TCRdb kept only the in-frame ones, dropping some. The table has around 67,000 clones, about 85% seen once; the top ten hold about 1.3%. Germline CDR1 and CDR2: SGHNT and YYREEE (reference sequence). CDR3 size: 14 residues. Trimming at V came to 6 bases and at J to 3 bases, leaving 4 bases not matched to a gene. Systemic immunosuppression or autoimmune disease history was grounds to exclude patients. This clonotype originated in an adult with an advanced solid tumor such as melanoma, head and neck, liver or kidney cancer. The J gene is TRBJ2-1, the V gene TRBV5-4, with 9 nucleotides matching TRBD2. The specimen was CD4+ or CD8+ T cells sorted from blood, collected in a trial of the OX40 agonist ivuxolimab. In nucleotides, the CDR3 is TGTGCCAGCAACAGACTAGCGGACTACAATGAGCAGTTCTTC. Amino acids: CASNRLADYNEQFF. Full variable domain (outside the CDR3, taken from reference TRBV5-4 and TRBJ2-1): ETGVTQSPTHLIKTRGQQVTLRCSSQSGHNTVSWYQQALGQGPQFIFQYYREEENGRGNFPPRFSGLQFPNYSSELNVNALELDDSALYLCASNRLADYNEQFFGPGTRLTVL.